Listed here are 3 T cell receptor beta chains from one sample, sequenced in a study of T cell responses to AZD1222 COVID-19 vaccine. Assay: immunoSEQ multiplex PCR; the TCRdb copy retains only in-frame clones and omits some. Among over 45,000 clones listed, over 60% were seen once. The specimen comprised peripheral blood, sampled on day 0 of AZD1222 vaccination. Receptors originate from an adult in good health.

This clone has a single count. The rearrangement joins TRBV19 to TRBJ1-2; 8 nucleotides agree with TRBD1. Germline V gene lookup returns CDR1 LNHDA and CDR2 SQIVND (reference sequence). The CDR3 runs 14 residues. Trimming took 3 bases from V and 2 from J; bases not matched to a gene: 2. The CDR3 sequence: CASSIGQGNYGYTF. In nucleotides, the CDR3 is TGTGCCAGTAGTATCGGACAGGGCAACTATGGCTACACCTTC.

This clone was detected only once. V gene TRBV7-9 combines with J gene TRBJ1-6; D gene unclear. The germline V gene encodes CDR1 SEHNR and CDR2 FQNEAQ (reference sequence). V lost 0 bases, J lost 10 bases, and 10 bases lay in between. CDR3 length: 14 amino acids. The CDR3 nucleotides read TGTGCCAGCAGCTTAGCGCACGGCCTATCACCCCTCCACTTT. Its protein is CASSLAHGLSPLHF.

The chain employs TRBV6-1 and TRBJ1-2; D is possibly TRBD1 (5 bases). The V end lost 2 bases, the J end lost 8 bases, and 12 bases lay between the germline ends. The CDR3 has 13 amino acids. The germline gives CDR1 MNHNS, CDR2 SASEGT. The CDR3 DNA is TGTGCCAGCAGTGAACTGGGGGAGGAAGGCTACACCTTC. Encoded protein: CASSELGEEGYTF.